This T cell receptor (beta chain) emerged from a study of CD8+ T cells in alopecia areata. Whole-study findings and limits: A large proportion of expanded lesional clones were detected persisting in scalp and blood during tofacitinib. Lesional scalp, notably in alopecia totalis/universalis, had clonality above that of normal scalp.

From germline, CDR1 is MGHRA and CDR2 YSYEKL. The CDR3 length is 13 residues. V was pared by 0 bases and J by 6 bases, with 7 bases between. Isolated RNA was reverse transcribed into cDNA used as the sequencing template. Data came from immunoSEQ multiplex PCR; TCRdb stores just in-frame clones and leaves some out. The sample has approximately 140,000 clones; about 86% are singletons. Documented treatment: oral pan-JAK inhibitor, 5-10 mg twice daily. Comments on this clone: Its antigen is not known.

This sequence originates from a human donor with alopecia areata. The chain carries TRBV4-1 and TRBJ2-3, with D possibly matching TRBD1 (5 bases). The source material was CD8+ T cells sorted from blood, sampled at week 4, from a patient treated with tofacitinib. CDR3 residues: CASSQEPGDTQYF. CDR3 DNA: TGCGCCAGCAGCCAAGAGCCAGGGGATACGCAGTATTTT.